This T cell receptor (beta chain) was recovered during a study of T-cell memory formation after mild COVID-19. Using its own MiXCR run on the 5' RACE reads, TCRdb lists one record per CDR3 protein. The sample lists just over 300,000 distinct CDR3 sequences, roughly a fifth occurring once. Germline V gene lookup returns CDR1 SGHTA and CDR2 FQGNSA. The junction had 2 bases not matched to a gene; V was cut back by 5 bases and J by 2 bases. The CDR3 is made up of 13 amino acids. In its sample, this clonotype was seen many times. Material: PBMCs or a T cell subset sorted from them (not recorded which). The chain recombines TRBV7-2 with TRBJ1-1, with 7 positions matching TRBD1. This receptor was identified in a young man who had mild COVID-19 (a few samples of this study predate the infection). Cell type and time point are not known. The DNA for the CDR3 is TGTGCCAGCAGCAGACAGGGAAACACTGAAGCTTTCTTT. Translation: CASSRQGNTEAFF.